The 14 T cell receptor beta chains below all came from one sample that was sequenced in a study of OX40 agonist ivuxolimab in advanced cancers. The repertoire was sequenced with immunoSEQ multiplex PCR; TCRdb's copy has only in-frame clones and lacks some. Of tens of thousands of clones in the sample, about 83% were seen once. The sequencing used CD4+ or CD8+ T cells sorted from blood, collected in a trial of the OX40 agonist ivuxolimab. The receptors shown here come from an adult with an advanced solid tumor such as melanoma, head and neck, liver or kidney cancer.

The CDR3 DNA is TGTGCCAGCAGTCTTTCCGACAGGCTGGGCTACACCTTC. Its translation is CASSLSDRLGYTF. The chain recombines TRBV28 with TRBJ1-2, with D possibly being TRBD1 (6 bases). The CDR3 is made up of 13 amino acids. In germline, CDR1 is MDHEN, CDR2 SYDVKM. V was shortened by 5 bases and J by 8 bases, with 15 bases between the two germline ends.

The rearrangement uses TRBV7-8 and TRBJ1-2, with D possibly TRBD1 on 6 matching bases. CDR1 is SGHVS and CDR2 is FQNEAQ in the germline V gene. There are 15 residues in the CDR3. The V gene lost 0 bases and the J gene lost 3 bases, with 11 bases spanning the gap. The CDR3 here is CASSLARTAHYGYTF. CDR3 DNA: TGTGCCAGCAGCTTAGCCAGGACAGCTCACTATGGCTACACCTTC.

The chain carries TRBV5-4 and TRBJ1-1; D gene uncertain. The germline V gene has CDR1 SGHNT and CDR2 YYREEE (reference sequence). Deletions cut 6 bases from V and 3 bases from J, with 15 bases between. The CDR3 contains 14 residues. This chain's CDR3 is CASTPVGRDTEAFF. CDR3 nucleotides: TGTGCCAGCACCCCCGTCGGGCGCGACACTGAAGCTTTCTTT.

The chain recombines TRBV4-2 with TRBJ2-1; 7 positions match TRBD1. The CDR3 is 15 amino acids. V lost 4 bases and J lost 6; bases outside the gene matches: 9. CDR1 is LGHNA and CDR2 is YNFKEQ in the germline V gene. The CDR3 sequence: CASSLQGFGANEQFF. CDR3 DNA: TGTGCCAGCAGCCTACAGGGGTTTGGTGCCAATGAGCAGTTCTTC.

The chain employs TRBV4-1 and TRBJ1-2, with D perhaps TRBD1 (5 bases). Germline CDR1 reads MGHRA; CDR2 reads YSYEKL. This CDR3 has 14 residues. Trimming stripped 0 bases from V and 9 bases from J, with 14 bases between. The CDR3 reads CASSQDGQGLSYTF. The CDR3 DNA sequence: TGCGCCAGCAGCCAAGATGGGCAGGGTCTCAGCTACACCTTC.

Here the CDR3 reads CASSIPGLQFFEQFF. The CDR3, as DNA: TGTGCCAGCAGTATCCCGGGACTGCAATTCTTTGAGCAGTTCTTC. The chain links TRBV28 to TRBJ2-1, with a tentative D call TRBD2 (6 bases). Trimming removed 5 bases at V and 9 bases at J, with 20 bases between. The CDR3 totals 15 residues. Germline values: CDR1 MDHEN, CDR2 SYDVKM.

CDR3: CASSASRLGGDTGELFF. CDR3 in DNA: TGTGCCAGCAGCGCAAGCCGGCTAGGGGGGGACACCGGGGAGCTGTTTTTT. The genes are TRBV9 and TRBJ2-2; D possibly corresponds to TRBD2 (7 bases). Trimming shortened V by 3 bases and J by 3 bases, and 18 bases separated the two germline ends. The CDR3 is 17 amino acids. Germline V gene sequence: CDR1 SGDLS, CDR2 YYNGEE.

This rearrangement joins TRBV7-9 to TRBJ2-6; D gene uncertain. Germline assignment: CDR1 SEHNR and CDR2 FQNEAQ (reference sequence). There are 15 residues in the CDR3. The germline V and J ends were trimmed by 3 bases and 2 bases, with 8 bases remaining between them. CDR3 loop: CASSLRPTGANVLTF. For the CDR3, the DNA is TGTGCCAGCAGCTTGCGGCCGACTGGGGCCAACGTCCTGACTTTC.

The CDR3 nucleotides are TGCAGCGTCCCCGGACAGGGGGCTCTGGAGCAGTTCTTC. This codes for CSVPGQGALEQFF. The chain recombines TRBV29-1 with TRBJ2-1; 11 bases fit TRBD1. This CDR3 region has 13 residues. The germline gives CDR1 SQVTM, CDR2 ANQGSEA. The junction had 8 bases not matched to a gene; V was cut back by 6 bases and J by 10 bases.

The CDR3 DNA is TGTGCCAGCACCCTCGGACTAGCGCCGACCGGGGAGCTGTTTTTT. Protein: CASTLGLAPTGELFF. The chain links TRBV9 to TRBJ2-2, with 9 bases fitting TRBD2. CDR3 length: 15 amino acids. Germline CDR1 SGDLS, CDR2 YYNGEE. With 6 bases clipped from V and 5 bases from J, the junction kept 8 bases outside the gene matches. Filled out from reference TRBV9 and TRBJ2-2, the complete variable domain reads DSGVTQTPKHLITATGQRVTLRCSPRSGDLSVYWYQQSLDQGLQFLIQYYNGEERAKGNILERFSAQQFPDLHSELNLSSLELGDSALYFCASTLGLAPTGELFFGEGSRLTVL.

This clone was counted a few times. The genes are TRBV29-1 and TRBJ1-2; D uncertain. Germline V gives CDR1 SQVTM, CDR2 ANQGSEA. This CDR3 comprises 14 residues. The ends were cut back, 0 bases at V and 5 bases at J, with 13 bases in the middle. The CDR3 bases are TGCAGCGTTGAAGACGGGGTCTCCAGGTATGGCTACACCTTC. This encodes CSVEDGVSRYGYTF.

V and J are TRBV29-1 and TRBJ2-1, with 8 positions matching TRBD1. V was clipped by 6 bases and J by 10 bases; unmatched bases: 11. CDR3 size: 13 residues. Looked up from germline, CDR1 is SQVTM and CDR2 is ANQGSEA. DNA for the CDR3: TGCAGCGTCTCCGGGACAGGCCTCTCAGAGCAGTTCTTC. Amino acids: CSVSGTGLSEQFF.

This clone was detected once. The chain joins TRBV6-8 to TRBJ1-2; 10 nucleotides match TRBD1. The germline V gene encodes CDR1 MNHGY and CDR2 SAAAGT. J was trimmed by 3 bases and V by 0 bases; bases with no gene match: 13. The CDR3 totals 19 residues. CDR3 sequence (DNA): TGTGCCAGCAGTTACTCATCAGGTCTCTTGACAGGGGGCCACTATGGCTACACCTTC. Its protein is CASSYSSGLLTGGHYGYTF.

The chain carries TRBV5-1 and TRBJ2-2, with TRBD1 as a possible D gene (8 bases). Germline loops: CDR1 SGHRS, CDR2 YFSETQ. Trimming cost V 4 bases and J 2 bases, with 18 bases left between them. The CDR3 is made up of 17 amino acids. The chain's CDR3 is CASSPPGGQANTGELFF. In nucleotides, the CDR3 is TGCGCCAGCAGCCCTCCGGGGGGACAGGCAAACACCGGGGAGCTGTTTTTT.